The clone carrying this T cell receptor beta chain was seen at least ten times. The record originates from a study of naive and memory T cell subsets. The CDR3 extends over 16 amino acids. With 4 bases clipped from V and 8 bases from J, the junction kept 11 bases outside the gene matches. The germline CDR1 and CDR2 sequences are ENHRY and SYGVKD. Both TRBC1 and TRBC2 were covered by a beta constant-region primer of two equimolar oligonucleotides. Via MiXCR, TCRdb re-called the UMI-ligation and nested PCR reads, giving one row per CDR3 protein. The table has approximately 140,000 distinct CDR3 sequences, over 15% seen once.

The J gene is TRBJ2-1, the V gene TRBV10-3; 10 bases align to TRBD2. The sample taken for sequencing was naive CD4+ T cells from blood. The clonotype comes from a human donor in good health. The CDR3 sequence is CAISAVPSGSGDEQFF. The CDR3 DNA is TGTGCCATCAGTGCTGTCCCTAGCGGGAGTGGAGATGAGCAGTTCTTC.